This TCR beta chain was identified in a study of regulatory T cells in long-lasting Graves disease. Points from the study as a whole: Those with persistent disease had in common more public clonotypes (about 2,500) than new patients (about 900).

CDR3-region Arm-PCR and iRepertoire HTBI primers produced the TCR beta libraries. TCRdb reprocessed the multiplex PCR reads via MiXCR and lists one record per CDR3 protein. The data contain 400,000 to 500,000 distinct CDR3 sequences, 15% of them singletons. The CDR3 contains 15 residues. V was clipped by 6 bases and J by 4 bases; unmatched bases: 9. Time point here: newly diagnosed GD, antithyroid drugs for less than 3 months. There was RNA extracted from PBMCs, and the TCR library was made from it. This clonotype was detected many times. Its antigen is not identified. The same specimen was also included in a second study, on T cells in Graves' hyperthyroidism and ophthalmopathy. That source notes: RT-PCR in the first round (using the HTBI primer set) targeted the TCR CDR3. Most expanded thyroid clonotypes above 0.001 recurred in blood.

This sequence originates from a woman in her twenties or thirties with Graves disease. This sample comprised peripheral blood mononuclear cells (PBMCs), obtained at new diagnosis, from a patient treated with antithyroid drugs. J is TRBJ1-2 and V is TRBV12-3 or TRBV12-4; 9 bases are shared with TRBD1. The CDR3 region is CASRGPGTGIYGYTF. CDR3 bases: TGTGCCAGCAGGGGTCCCGGGACAGGGATCTATGGCTACACCTTC.